What follows describes a single T cell receptor (beta chain). CDR1 is MNHEY and CDR2 is SVGAGI in the germline V gene. V lost 8 bases to trimming and J lost 6 bases; unmatched junction nucleotides: 6. This CDR3 has 13 amino acids. The data originate from a study of radiation and T cells in renal cell carcinoma. Profiling relied on immunoSEQ multiplex PCR, and the TCRdb table lists in-frame clones only, not all of them. The data show about 170,000 clones, approximately 90% seen once. The time point was: blood 4 weeks post-SBRT, at nephrectomy. Treatment defined: 15 Gy SBRT to primary tumor, nephrectomy 4 weeks later. Nephrectomy followed 15 Gy stereotactic body radiation by 4 weeks.

This clonotype was obtained from a woman between 45 and 60 years old with renal cell carcinoma. The chain couples TRBV6-5 to TRBJ2-2; 7 bases align to TRBD2. Sequencing was performed on blood, taken from a patient whose treatment included radiotherapy and nephrectomy. CDR3 coding DNA: TGTGCCAGCGTAGGACTAGGTCCCGGGGAGCTGTTTTTT. Translating it yields CASVGLGPGELFF.